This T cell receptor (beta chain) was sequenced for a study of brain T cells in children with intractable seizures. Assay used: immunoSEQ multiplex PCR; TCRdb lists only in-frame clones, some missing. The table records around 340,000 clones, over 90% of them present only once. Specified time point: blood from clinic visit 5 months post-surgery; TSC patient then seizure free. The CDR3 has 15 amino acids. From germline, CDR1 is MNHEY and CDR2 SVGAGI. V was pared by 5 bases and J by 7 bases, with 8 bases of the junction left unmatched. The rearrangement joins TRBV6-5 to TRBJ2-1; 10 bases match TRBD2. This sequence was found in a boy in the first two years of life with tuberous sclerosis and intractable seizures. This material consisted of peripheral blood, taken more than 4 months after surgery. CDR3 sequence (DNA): TGTGCCAGCAGTATTACTAGCGGGACGTCAAATGAGCAGTTCTTC. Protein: CASSITSGTSNEQFF.